This T cell receptor (beta chain) was identified in a study of PD-L1 blockade in urothelial cancer. The wider study: Patients previously received 0 to 3 chemotherapy regimens. At 3 weeks (second dose) and 6 weeks after starting treatment, blood was analyzed. Study results and caveats: Lower pretreatment blood TCR clonality, under the median, predicted better survival, researchers reported.

The CDR3 contains 17 residues. The V gene's germline CDR1 is LGHNA and CDR2 YSLEER. The J segment lost 0 bases and the V segment lost 4 bases, leaving 1 base of the junction unmatched. Only in-frame clones appear in the TCRdb table, and some are missing; sequencing was by immunoSEQ multiplex PCR. The sample contains 55,000 to 75,000 clones, 70% to 90% of which appear only once. As for time point: pretreatment peripheral blood. Details on this clone: Its antigen is as yet unknown.

The chain uses TRBV4-3 and TRBJ2-6; TRBD2 matches at 12 bases. This sample comprised PBMCs, obtained around atezolizumab (anti-PD-L1) treatment. The sequence was obtained from a man aged 70 or older with urothelial cancer. The CDR3 reads CASSPTSGGSGANVLTF. CDR3 nucleotide sequence: TGCGCCAGCAGCCCGACTAGCGGGGGCTCTGGGGCCAACGTCCTGACTTTC.